This TCR beta chain was recovered during a study of blood T cell repertoires in COVID-19. The overall study: Researchers got acute and convalescent COVID-19 samples from the United States, Italy and Spain. Sources were T cells, B-cell-depleted T cells, or PBMCs; the material itself was cDNA or gDNA.

The table lists this clone with a count of one. As processed by the authors: The authors estimated nucleated cell counts from reference gene primer amplification. The repertoire was sequenced with immunoSEQ multiplex PCR; TCRdb's copy has only in-frame clones and lacks some. Clone size and the V and J calls come from that table; the DNA yielded D and trimming. This sample yields more than 75,000 clones, of which approximately 86% are seen a single time; roughly 4.8% belongs to the top ten. The CDR3 extends over 17 amino acids. V gene TRBV21-1 combines with J gene TRBJ2-1; TRBD2 is the table's D call and was not checked against the DNA. TRBV21-1 is designated a pseudogene. What was sequenced was peripheral blood. The receptor was derived from a woman at least 80 years old with acute or convalescent COVID-19. The CDR3 nucleotides are TGTGCCAGCAGCCTCATAGCGGGTCCCCTCTATTACAATGAGCAGTTCTTC. It is translated as CASSLIAGPLYYNEQFF.